A single sample gave rise to the 20 T cell receptor beta chains below, sequenced in a study of T cell responses to AZD1222 COVID-19 vaccine. Only in-frame clones appear in the TCRdb table, and some are missing; sequencing was by immunoSEQ multiplex PCR. The sample has some 120,000 clones, 80% to 95% seen once. The material was peripheral blood, obtained 28 days after the second AZD1222 dose. The receptor source for this set is an adult who received the AZD1222 COVID-19 vaccine.

The chain combines TRBV27 with TRBJ1-2; D is perhaps TRBD1 (5 bases). Germline values: CDR1 MNHEY, CDR2 SMNVEV (reference sequence). The CDR3 extends over 15 amino acids. Trimming shortened V by 2 bases and J by 3 bases, and 13 bases separated the two germline ends. CDR3 in amino acids: CASSLGTEQHYGYTF. The CDR3 nucleotides read TGTGCCAGCAGTTTAGGGACGGAACAGCACTATGGCTACACCTTC.

The rearrangement uses TRBV5-4 and TRBJ2-1; perhaps TRBD2 as D (6 bases). Deletions cut 10 bases from V and 2 bases from J, with 19 bases between. This CDR3 is built from 15 residues. Germline loops: CDR1 SGHNT, CDR2 YYREEE (reference sequence). The CDR3 is CARPVVSGAYNEQFF. The CDR3, as DNA: TGTGCCCGCCCGGTGGTTAGCGGCGCCTACAATGAGCAGTTCTTC.

The J gene is TRBJ2-3, the V gene TRBV2; 9 bases line up with TRBD1. Germline assignment: CDR1 SNHLY and CDR2 FYNNEI. J gave up 2 bases and V 5 bases, and 2 bases lay outside the gene matches. The CDR3 consists of 14 residues. CDR3 nucleotide sequence: TGTGCCAGCAGTCAACAGGGGGCCACAGATACGCAGTATTTT. Its protein is CASSQQGATDTQYF.

The rearrangement joins TRBV11-2 to TRBJ2-1; 8 positions agree with TRBD2. Germline values: CDR1 SGHAT, CDR2 FQNNGV. The CDR3 loop spans 15 amino acids. Trimming removed 5 bases from V and 8 bases from J; junction bases left unmatched: 11. The CDR3 DNA is TGTGCCAGCAGCCCCAACCTGGGGCGGGGGGATGAGCAGTTCTTC. It specifies CASSPNLGRGDEQFF.

J is TRBJ2-5 and V is TRBV6-2 or TRBV6-3, with D possibly TRBD1 on 6 matching bases. Germline CDR1 is MNHEY and CDR2 is SVGEGT. V shed 1 base and J shed 2 bases, with 11 bases lying between them. This CDR3 is built from 15 residues. CDR3 sequence reads: CASSYCGQRQETQYF. The CDR3 DNA is TGTGCCAGCAGTTACTGTGGACAGCGACAAGAGACCCAGTACTTC.

The V gene is TRBV2, the J gene TRBJ1-2, with 12 bases aligning to TRBD1. Germline lookup yields CDR1 SNHLY and CDR2 FYNNEI. Germline trimming cut 5 bases from V and 12 bases from J; bases unmatched to any gene: 10. The length of the CDR3 is 14 residues. The CDR3 nucleotides read TGTGCCAGCAGTTCAAGAACCGGGACAGGGGGCAACACCTTC. This sequence encodes CASSSRTGTGGNTF.

The gene calls are TRBV10-1 and TRBJ2-7; 9 positions match TRBD1. The CDR3 contains 16 residues. J was trimmed by 2 bases and V by 2 bases; bases with no gene match: 7. Germline V gene lookup returns CDR1 WNHNN and CDR2 SYGVQD (reference sequence). In DNA form, the CDR3 reads TGCGCCAGCAGTGAGCCAACAGGGGGCCGGCCCTACGAGCAGTACTTC. Encoded protein: CASSEPTGGRPYEQYF.

This chain uses TRBV5-4 with TRBJ1-3; D perhaps matches TRBD1 (5 bases). Trimming removed 3 bases from V and 4 bases from J, with 17 bases in between. The CDR3 runs to 16 residues. Germline V lookup: CDR1 SGHNT, CDR2 YYREEE (reference sequence). The CDR3 coding sequence is TGTGCCAGCAGCTCCCCTACAGGAAATCGCGGAAACACCATATATTTT. It yields the protein CASSSPTGNRGNTIYF.

This clone came up once. V gene TRBV7-2 combines with J gene TRBJ1-5; D possibly corresponds to TRBD1 (5 bases). V shed 4 bases and J shed 5 bases, with 18 bases lying between them. Germline-derived CDR1 and CDR2 are SGHTA and FQGNSA. This CDR3 spans 16 amino acids. Written as DNA, the CDR3 is TGTGCCAGCAGCTCCGGGGCCGGAAGGCAGGATCAGCCCCAGCATTTT. Protein product: CASSSGAGRQDQPQHF.

J is TRBJ2-7 and V is TRBV19; 8 nucleotides align to TRBD1. CDR1 and CDR2 (germline): LNHDA, SQIVND (reference sequence). V trimming: 5 bases; J trimming: 2 bases; junction bases outside the gene matches: 5. CDR3 length: 14 amino acids. DNA for the CDR3: TGTGCCAGTAGTTCGCCGGGACAGGCCTACGAGCAGTACTTC. It is translated as CASSSPGQAYEQYF.

This chain joins TRBV6-5 and TRBJ2-7; D remains ambiguous. The CDR3 totals 15 residues. Germline V lookup: CDR1 MNHEY, CDR2 SVGAGI. V lost 7 bases, J lost 3 bases, and 19 bases lay in between. The CDR3 bases are TGTGCCAGCACCCGATCCCCCTTGACTGACTACGAGCAGTACTTC. Its translation: CASTRSPLTDYEQYF.

This chain joins TRBV21-1 and TRBJ2-3. TRBV21-1 is reported as a pseudogene. This CDR3 has 17 amino acids. The CDR3 here is CASSKVPMALSTDTQYF. The CDR3 coding sequence is TGTGCCAGCAGCAAAGTGCCCATGGCGCTTAGCACAGATACGCAGTATTTT.

This sequence joins TRBV29-1 and TRBJ2-1, with 7 positions matching TRBD2. The CDR3 spans 17 residues. Germline CDR1 reads SQVTM; CDR2 reads ANQGSEA. Trimming took 3 bases from V and 0 from J; bases not matched to a gene: 11. CDR3: CSVDSPLADSSYNEQFF. As DNA, the CDR3 is TGCAGCGTTGATTCCCCGCTAGCGGATAGCTCCTACAATGAGCAGTTCTTC.

This clone showed up just once. The gene calls are TRBV28 and TRBJ2-2; TRBD2 agrees at 7 bases. V lost 5 bases and J lost 4; bases outside the gene matches: 7. Germline CDR1 reads MDHEN; CDR2 reads SYDVKM. The CDR3 consists of 15 residues. CDR3 coding DNA: TGTGCCAGCAGTCGACTAGCCGGGAGCACCGGGGAGCTGTTTTTT. Translation gives CASSRLAGSTGELFF.

A note on this clone: Without the conserved terminal phenylalanine or tryptophan, this CDR3 likely stems from a read error. The DNA is omitted, as the CDR3 cannot be located on it reliably, and the CDR3 follows TCRdb's listing. This chain joins TRBV5-4 and TRBJ1-1; no check of the table's D call, TRBD1, against the DNA was made. Inclusive of both ends, the CDR3 amounts to 13 amino acids. Germline V CDR1 and CDR2: SGHNT, YYREEE (reference sequence). The CDR3 protein is CASSLNTGDTQRT.

V gene TRBV6-5 combines with J gene TRBJ1-1, with D possibly being TRBD1 (6 bases). V lost 7 bases to trimming and J lost 6 bases, with 15 bases between them. Germline loops: CDR1 MNHEY, CDR2 SVGAGI. This CDR3 spans 13 amino acids. The CDR3 DNA is TGTGCCAGCAAAACAGGGACGCGTGCTGAAGCTTTCTTT. The encoded protein is CASKTGTRAEAFF.

V gene TRBV19 combines with J gene TRBJ1-4; D is ambiguous. V was shortened by 4 bases and J by 5 bases, with 14 bases between the two germline ends. The length of the CDR3 is 15 residues. CDR1 is LNHDA, CDR2 SQIVND, per germline (reference sequence). The CDR3 here is CASSTYSIKNEKLFF. As DNA, the CDR3 is TGTGCCAGTAGTACCTATTCGATAAAAAATGAAAAACTGTTTTTT.

This sequence joins TRBV19 and TRBJ2-3; TRBD2 agrees at 13 bases. The CDR3 is made up of 18 amino acids. Germline V lookup: CDR1 LNHDA, CDR2 SQIVND (reference sequence). Trimming at V came to 4 bases and at J to 6 bases, leaving 13 bases not matched to a gene. The CDR3 bases are TGTGCCAGTAGTACCAGGACTAGCGGGAGAGTGGGGAGGGATACGCAGTATTTT. Protein product: CASSTRTSGRVGRDTQYF.

This chain joins TRBV5-5 and TRBJ1-5; perhaps TRBD1 as D (5 bases). Germline CDR1 is SGHKS and CDR2 is YYEKEE (reference sequence). The length of the CDR3 is 16 residues. V shed 3 bases and J shed 4 bases, with 17 bases lying between them. CDR3 sequence: CASSSSSGNLNQPQHF. Written as DNA, the CDR3 is TGTGCCAGCAGCTCGAGCTCAGGGAATTTAAATCAGCCCCAGCATTTT.

V and J are TRBV7-2 and TRBJ2-5, with D perhaps given as TRBD1 or TRBD2 (5 bases each). Trimming pared 5 bases from V and 1 base from J, leaving 11 bases between. The CDR3 sequence is 14 residues long. Germline V gene sequence: CDR1 SGHTA, CDR2 FQGNSA. The DNA of the CDR3 is TGTGCCAGCAGCCCCGGGACCTCCCAAGAGACCCAGTACTTC. Translating it yields CASSPGTSQETQYF.